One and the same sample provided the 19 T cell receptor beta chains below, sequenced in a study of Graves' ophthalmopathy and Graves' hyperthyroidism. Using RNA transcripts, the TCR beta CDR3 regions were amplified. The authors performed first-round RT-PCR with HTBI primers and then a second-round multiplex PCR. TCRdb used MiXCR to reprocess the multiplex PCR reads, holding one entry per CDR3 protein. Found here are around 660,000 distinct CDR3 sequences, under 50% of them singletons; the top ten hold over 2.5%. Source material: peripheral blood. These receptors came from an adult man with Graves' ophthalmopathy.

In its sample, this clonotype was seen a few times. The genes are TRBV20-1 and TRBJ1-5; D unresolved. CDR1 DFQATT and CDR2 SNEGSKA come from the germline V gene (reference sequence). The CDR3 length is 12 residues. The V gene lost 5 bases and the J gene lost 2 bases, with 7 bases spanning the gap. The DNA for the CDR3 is TGCAGTGCTGTCGGGGGCAATCAGCCCCAGCATTTT. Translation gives CSAVGGNQPQHF.

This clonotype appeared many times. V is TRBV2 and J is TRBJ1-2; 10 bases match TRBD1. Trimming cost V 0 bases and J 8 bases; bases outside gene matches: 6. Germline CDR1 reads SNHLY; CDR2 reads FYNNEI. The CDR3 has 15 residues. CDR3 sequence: CASSEARQGAGGYTF. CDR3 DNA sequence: TGTGCCAGCAGTGAAGCGAGACAGGGGGCCGGGGGCTACACCTTC.

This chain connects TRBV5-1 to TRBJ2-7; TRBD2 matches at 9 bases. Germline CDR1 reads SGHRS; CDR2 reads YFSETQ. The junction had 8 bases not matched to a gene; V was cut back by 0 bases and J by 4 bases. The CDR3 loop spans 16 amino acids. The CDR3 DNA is TGCGCCAGCAGCTTGGGGACTAGCGCGGAGGTTTACGAGCAGTACTTC. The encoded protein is CASSLGTSAEVYEQYF. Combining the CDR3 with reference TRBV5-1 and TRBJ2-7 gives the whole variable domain KAGVTQTPRYLIKTRGQQVTLSCSPISGHRSVSWYQQTPGQGLQFLFEYFSETQRNKGNFPGRFSGRQFSNSRSEMNVSTLELGDSALYLCASSLGTSAEVYEQYFGPGTRLTVT.

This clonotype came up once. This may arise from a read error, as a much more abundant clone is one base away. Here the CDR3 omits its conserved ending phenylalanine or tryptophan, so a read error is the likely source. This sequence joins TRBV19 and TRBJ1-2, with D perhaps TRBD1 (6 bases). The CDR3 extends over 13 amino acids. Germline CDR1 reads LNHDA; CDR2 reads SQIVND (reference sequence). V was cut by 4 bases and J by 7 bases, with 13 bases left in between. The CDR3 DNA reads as TGTGCCAGTAGTAATACAGGGCTCCGTGGCTACACCCTC. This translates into CASSNTGLRGYTL.

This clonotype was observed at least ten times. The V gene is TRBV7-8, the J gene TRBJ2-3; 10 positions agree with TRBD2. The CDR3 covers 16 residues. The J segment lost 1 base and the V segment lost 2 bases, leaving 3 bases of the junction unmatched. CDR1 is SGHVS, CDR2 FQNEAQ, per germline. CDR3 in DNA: TGTGCCAGCAGCTTAACCAGCGGGAGGGGCACAGATACGCAGTATTTT. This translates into CASSLTSGRGTDTQYF.

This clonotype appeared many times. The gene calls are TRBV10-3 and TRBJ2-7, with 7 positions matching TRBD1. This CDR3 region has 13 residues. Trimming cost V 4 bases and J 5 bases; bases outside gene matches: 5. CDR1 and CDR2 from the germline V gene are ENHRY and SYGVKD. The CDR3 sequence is CAISVDRLHEQYF. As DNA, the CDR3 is TGTGCCATCAGTGTGGACAGGCTACACGAGCAGTACTTC.

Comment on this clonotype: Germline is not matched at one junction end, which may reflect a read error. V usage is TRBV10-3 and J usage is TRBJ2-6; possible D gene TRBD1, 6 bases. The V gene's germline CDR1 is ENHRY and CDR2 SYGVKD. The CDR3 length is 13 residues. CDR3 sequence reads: CAISAGPRDTEAF. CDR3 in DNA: TGTGCCATCAGTGCAGGGCCTAGGGACACTGAAGCTTTC.

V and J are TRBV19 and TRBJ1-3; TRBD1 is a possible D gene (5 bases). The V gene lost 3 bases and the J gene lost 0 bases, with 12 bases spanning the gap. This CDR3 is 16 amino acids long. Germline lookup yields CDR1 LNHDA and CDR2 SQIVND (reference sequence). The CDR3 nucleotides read TGTGCCAGTAGTATCCCAACAGGACACTCTGGAAACACCATATATTTT. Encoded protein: CASSIPTGHSGNTIYF.

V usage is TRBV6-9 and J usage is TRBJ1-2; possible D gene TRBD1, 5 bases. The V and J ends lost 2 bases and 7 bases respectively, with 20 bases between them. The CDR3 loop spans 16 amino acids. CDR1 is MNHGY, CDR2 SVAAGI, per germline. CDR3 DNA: TGTGCCAGCAGTTATGGAGTGCAGGGCCTAACGGGTGGCTACACCTTC. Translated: CASSYGVQGLTGGYTF.

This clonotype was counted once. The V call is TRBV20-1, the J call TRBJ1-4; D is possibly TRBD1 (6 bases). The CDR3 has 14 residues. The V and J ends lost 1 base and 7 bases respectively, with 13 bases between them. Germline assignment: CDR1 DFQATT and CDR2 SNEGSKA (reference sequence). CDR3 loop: CSARGGAGAEKLFF. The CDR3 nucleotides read TGCAGTGCTAGAGGAGGGGCAGGGGCTGAAAAACTGTTTTTT.

CDR3 coding DNA: TGTGCCACCAGCAGAGGTGCGGGGGAGCTGTTTTTT. Amino acids: CATSRGAGELFF. This sequence joins TRBV15 and TRBJ2-2; D unresolved. Per the germline V gene, CDR1 is LNHNV and CDR2 is YYDKDF (reference sequence). Trimming removed 1 base from V and 8 bases from J, with 5 bases in between. This CDR3 is built from 12 residues. Full variable domain (missing parts from reference TRBV15 and TRBJ2-2): DAMVIQNPRYQVTQFGKPVTLSCSQTLNHNVMYWYQQKSSQAPKLLFHYYDKDFNNEADTPDNFQSRRPNTSFCFLDIRSPGLGDTAMYLCATSRGAGELFFGEGSRLTVL.

The CDR3 protein is CSARSLAGNEQFF. CDR3 sequence (DNA): TGCAGTGCTAGAAGTCTAGCGGGGAATGAGCAGTTCTTC. This sequence joins TRBV20-1 and TRBJ2-7; 9 bases are shared with TRBD2. The J call may be mistaken, given a closer DNA end match to TRBJ2-1. This CDR3 has 13 amino acids. In germline, CDR1 is DFQATT, CDR2 SNEGSKA (reference sequence).

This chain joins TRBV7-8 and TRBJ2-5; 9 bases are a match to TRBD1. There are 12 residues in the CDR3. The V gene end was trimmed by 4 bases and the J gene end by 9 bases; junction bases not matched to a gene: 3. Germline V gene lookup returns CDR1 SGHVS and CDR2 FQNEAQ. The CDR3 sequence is CASSSRTGAQYF. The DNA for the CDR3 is TGTGCCAGCAGCTCCCGGACAGGGGCCCAGTACTTC.

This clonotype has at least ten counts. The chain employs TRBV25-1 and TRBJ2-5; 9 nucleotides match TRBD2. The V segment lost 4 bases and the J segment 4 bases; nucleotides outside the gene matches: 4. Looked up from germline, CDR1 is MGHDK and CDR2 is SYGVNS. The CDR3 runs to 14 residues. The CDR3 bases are TGTGCCAGCAGTGCGGGACTAGCTATAGAGACCCAGTACTTC. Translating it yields CASSAGLAIETQYF.

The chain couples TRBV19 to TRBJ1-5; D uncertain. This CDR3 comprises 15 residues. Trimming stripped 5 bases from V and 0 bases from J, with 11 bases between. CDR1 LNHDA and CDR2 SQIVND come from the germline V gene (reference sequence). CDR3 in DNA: TGTGCCAGTAGTGAGCGGTGGGCTAGCAATCAGCCCCAGCATTTT. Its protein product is CASSERWASNQPQHF. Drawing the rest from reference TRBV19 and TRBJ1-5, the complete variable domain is DGGITQSPKYLFRKEGQNVTLSCEQNLNHDAMYWYRQDPGQGLRLIYYSQIVNDFQKGDIAEGYSVSREKKESFPLTVTSAQKNPTAFYLCASSERWASNQPQHFGDGTRLSIL.

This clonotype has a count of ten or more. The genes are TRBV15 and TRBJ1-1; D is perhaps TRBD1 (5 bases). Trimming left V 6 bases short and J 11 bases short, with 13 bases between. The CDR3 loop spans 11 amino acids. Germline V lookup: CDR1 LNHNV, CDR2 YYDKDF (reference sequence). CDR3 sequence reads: CATRGGIGAFF. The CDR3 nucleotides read TGTGCCACCAGGGGGGGTATCGGTGCTTTCTTT.

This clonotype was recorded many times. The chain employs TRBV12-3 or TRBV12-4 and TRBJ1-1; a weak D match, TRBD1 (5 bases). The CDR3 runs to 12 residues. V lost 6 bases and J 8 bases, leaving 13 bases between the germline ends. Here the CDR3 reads CASSPGEGEAFF. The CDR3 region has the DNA TGTGCCAGCAGCCCGGGAGAGGGGGAAGCTTTCTTT.

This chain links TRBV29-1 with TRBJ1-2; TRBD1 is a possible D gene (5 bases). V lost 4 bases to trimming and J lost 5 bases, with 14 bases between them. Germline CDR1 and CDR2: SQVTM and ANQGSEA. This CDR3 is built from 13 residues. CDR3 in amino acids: CSVGRGRGYGYTF. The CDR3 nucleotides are TGCAGCGTTGGGAGGGGACGTGGTTATGGCTACACCTTC. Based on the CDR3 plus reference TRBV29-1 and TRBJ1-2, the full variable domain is SAVISQKPSRDICQRGTSLTIQCQVDSQVTMMFWYRQQPGQSLTLIATANQGSEATYESGFVIDKFPISRPNLTFSTLTVSNMSPEDSSIYLCSVGRGRGYGYTFGSGTRLTVV.

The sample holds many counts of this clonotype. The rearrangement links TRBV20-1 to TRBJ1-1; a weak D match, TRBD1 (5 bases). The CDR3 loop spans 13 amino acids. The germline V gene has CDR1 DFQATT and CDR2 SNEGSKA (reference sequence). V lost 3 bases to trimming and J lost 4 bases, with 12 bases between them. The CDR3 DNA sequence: TGCAGTGCTAGTCGGGGACGGGGCACTGAAGCTTTCTTT. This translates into CSASRGRGTEAFF.